This T cell receptor (beta chain) was sequenced in a study of T cell changes during pregnancy in multiple sclerosis. The table came from immunoSEQ multiplex PCR; TCRdb's copy has only in-frame clones and leaves some out. Found here are around 130,000 clones, about 94% of them singletons; the top ten hold approximately 5.8%. V lost 7 bases to trimming and J lost 8 bases; unmatched junction nucleotides: 4. The germline gives CDR1 SEHNR, CDR2 FQNEAQ (reference sequence). CDR3 length: 11 amino acids. The receptor comes from a female donor with multiple sclerosis, enrolled in a pregnancy study. The chain uses TRBV7-9 and TRBJ1-2, with 7 bases fitting TRBD1. This specimen consisted of peripheral blood, obtained before pregnancy. The CDR3 reads CASTTGSGYTF. The DNA of the CDR3 is TGTGCCAGCACGACAGGGTCCGGCTACACCTTC.